What follows are 18 T cell receptor beta chains derived from one specimen sequenced in a study of cytomegalovirus exposure and HLA in healthy donors. TCRdb's copy holds only in-frame clones and misses some; the assay was immunoSEQ multiplex PCR. The profile shows about 140,000 clones, around 88% of them singletons. Material for sequencing was PBMCs. These receptor sequences come from a woman under 30 in good health and CMV-seropositive.

The V gene is TRBV9, the J gene TRBJ1-6, with TRBD1 matching over 10 bases. The J segment lost 2 bases and the V segment lost 3 bases, leaving 5 bases of the junction unmatched. The length of the CDR3 is 17 residues. The germline V gene has CDR1 SGDLS and CDR2 YYNGEE. The DNA of the CDR3 is TGTGCCAGCAGCGCTGGGACAGGGGTTGCCTATAATTCACCCCTCCACTTT. It codes for CASSAGTGVAYNSPLHF.

V is TRBV7-8 and J is TRBJ2-7, with D possibly TRBD2 on 7 matching bases. This CDR3 comprises 15 residues. Germline CDR1 reads SGHVS; CDR2 reads FQNEAQ. Trimming removed 7 bases from V and 2 bases from J, with 18 bases in between. DNA for the CDR3: TGTGCCAGCAACATGCTGGGGGGGCCTGCCTACGAGCAGTACTTC. As protein: CASNMLGGPAYEQYF. Drawing the rest from reference TRBV7-8 and TRBJ2-7, the complete variable domain is GAGVSQSPRYKVAKRGQDVALRCDPISGHVSLFWYQQALGQGPEFLTYFQNEAQLDKSGLPSDRFFAERPEGSVSTLKIQRTQQEDSAVYLCASNMLGGPAYEQYFGPGTRLTVT.

This clone was seen more than once but under ten times. V is TRBV11-3 and J is TRBJ2-7; 7 bases map to TRBD2. The CDR3 runs 11 residues. The V gene's germline CDR1 is SGHNT and CDR2 YENEEA. The V gene end was trimmed by 5 bases and the J gene end by 6 bases; junction bases not matched to a gene: 1. CDR3 protein: CASSGRGEQYF. DNA of the CDR3: TGTGCCAGCAGCGGGAGGGGCGAGCAGTACTTC.

This clone was counted a single time. V is TRBV29-1 and J is TRBJ1-5; 11 bases map to TRBD1. The germline CDR1 and CDR2 sequences are SQVTM and ANQGSEA. The CDR3 contains 18 residues. With 8 bases clipped from V and 4 bases from J, the junction kept 19 bases outside the gene matches. In DNA form, the CDR3 reads TGCAGCTCCCCGGGTAGAGGGACAGGGGGATTGAGGAATCAGCCCCAGCATTTT. Residues: CSSPGRGTGGLRNQPQHF.

The chain uses TRBV10-1 and TRBJ1-2; no reliable D call. The CDR3 loop spans 13 amino acids. Per germline, CDR1 WNHNN and CDR2 SYGVQD (reference sequence). Trimming shortened V by 6 bases and J by 2 bases, and 10 bases separated the two germline ends. The CDR3 coding sequence is TGCGCCAGCAGCCTGGTCAGAAACTATGGCTACACCTTC. This sequence encodes CASSLVRNYGYTF.

The rearrangement joins TRBV14 to TRBJ2-2; no clear D gene. V lost 0 bases, J lost 0 bases, and 8 bases lay in between. Per germline, CDR1 SGHDN and CDR2 FVKESK. The CDR3 is 16 amino acids. Here the CDR3 DNA reads TGTGCCAGCAGCCAAGACAGAATGACGAACACCGGGGAGCTGTTTTTT. The encoded protein is CASSQDRMTNTGELFF.

This clone was counted a few times. The V and J genes are TRBV2 and TRBJ1-2, with TRBD1 matching 7 bases. Trimming removed 3 bases from V and 9 bases from J; junction bases left unmatched: 1. CDR3 length equals 11 residues. Germline lookup yields CDR1 SNHLY and CDR2 FYNNEI. In DNA, the CDR3 is TGTGCCAGCAGTGAGACAGGGTGCTACACCTTC. The encoded protein is CASSETGCYTF.

This chain links TRBV6-1 with TRBJ2-3, with 8 nucleotides matching TRBD2. Per germline, CDR1 MNHNS and CDR2 SASEGT. There are 16 residues in the CDR3. With 3 bases clipped from V and 1 base from J, the junction kept 6 bases outside the gene matches. The CDR3 nucleotides read TGTGCCAGCAGTGATTCCATTAGCGGGGGCACAGATACGCAGTATTTT. Residues: CASSDSISGGTDTQYF.

V gene TRBV2 combines with J gene TRBJ2-1; possible D gene TRBD1, 5 bases. This CDR3 has 13 amino acids. Per the germline V gene, CDR1 is SNHLY and CDR2 is FYNNEI. V gave up 6 bases and J gave up 6 bases, with 12 bases separating them. The CDR3 DNA sequence: TGTGCCAGCAGAGGGGCGGTCCTCAATGAGCAGTTCTTC. Translation gives CASRGAVLNEQFF.

The V and J genes are TRBV5-1 and TRBJ1-2, with D possibly being TRBD1 (5 bases). This CDR3 is built from 14 residues. Trimming pared 4 bases from V and 11 bases from J, leaving 21 bases between. Germline assignment: CDR1 SGHRS and CDR2 YFSETQ. The chain's CDR3 is CASSQTGLMSGYTF. In DNA form, the CDR3 reads TGCGCCAGCAGCCAAACGGGACTTATGAGCGGATACACCTTC.

In the case of this clone: Other DNA sequences in this sample translate to the same CDR3. This chain uses TRBV5-6 with TRBJ1-2; D is undetermined. CDR3 length: 13 amino acids. V was cut by 0 bases and J by 2 bases, with 5 bases left in between. Per the germline V gene, CDR1 is SGHDT and CDR2 is YYEEEE. The CDR3: CASSLGQNYGYTF. The CDR3 nucleotides are TGTGCCAGCAGCTTGGGGCAGAACTATGGCTACACCTTC.

The sample holds one count of this clone. The CDR3 DNA reads TGCGCCAGCAGTAAAACAGTTGGAAACACCATATATTTT. Its translation: CASSKTVGNTIYF. The rearrangement joins TRBV10-2 to TRBJ1-3; D is unclear. Trimming took off 5 bases at V and 3 bases at J, with 8 bases between the two ends. From germline, CDR1 is WSHSY and CDR2 SAAADI. The CDR3 is 13 residues long.

The V and J genes are TRBV4-1 and TRBJ2-3; D unclear. In germline, CDR1 is MGHRA, CDR2 YSYEKL. Trimming shortened V by 3 bases and J by 4 bases, and 5 bases separated the two germline ends. This CDR3 region has 12 residues. CDR3 sequence: CASSQGSDTQYF. CDR3 in DNA: TGCGCCAGCAGCCAGGGCTCAGATACGCAGTATTTT.

DNA for the CDR3: TGTGCCAGCAGCTTAGATCGTTATACAACCGGCTACACCTTC. As protein: CASSLDRYTTGYTF. This chain joins TRBV11-2 and TRBJ1-2; D ambiguous. CDR1 is SGHAT and CDR2 is FQNNGV in the germline V gene. V lost 0 bases and J lost 8, with 13 bases in between. The CDR3 consists of 14 residues.

The chain carries TRBV27 and TRBJ2-1, with 9 bases matching TRBD2. The CDR3 has 16 amino acids. The germline gives CDR1 MNHEY, CDR2 SMNVEV (reference sequence). Trimming cost V 1 base and J 4 bases; bases outside gene matches: 5. The CDR3 sequence is CASSLFSLAGYNEQFF. Written as DNA, the CDR3 is TGTGCCAGCAGTTTATTTTCGCTAGCGGGGTACAATGAGCAGTTCTTC.

The chain links TRBV7-6 to TRBJ1-1; TRBD1 matches at 7 bases. Germline V gives CDR1 SGHVS, CDR2 FNYEAQ. V lost 5 bases and J lost 0; bases outside the gene matches: 9. The CDR3 is 16 residues long. DNA for the CDR3: TGTGCCAGCAGCCGACTTGGACAGGTTTTGAACACTGAAGCTTTCTTT. Residues: CASSRLGQVLNTEAFF. The variable domain in full, with the rest retrieved from reference TRBV7-6 and TRBJ1-1, is GAGVSQSPRYKVTKRGQDVALRCDPISGHVSLYWYRQALGQGPEFLTYFNYEAQQDKSGLPNDRFSAERPEGSISTLTIQRTEQRDSAMYRCASSRLGQVLNTEAFFGQGTRLTVV.

This chain joins TRBV4-3 and TRBJ2-3; 7 bases are shared with TRBD1. Germline trimming cut 4 bases from V and 0 bases from J; bases unmatched to any gene: 10. The germline gives CDR1 LGHNA, CDR2 YSLEER. The CDR3 length is 17 residues. CDR3 nucleotides: TGCGCCAGCAGCCCTAAAGGGGGCGGGTATAGCACAGATACGCAGTATTTT. It encodes CASSPKGGGYSTDTQYF.

The chain joins TRBV6-1 to TRBJ1-3, with no clear D. Trimming took 3 bases from V and 0 from J, leaving 6 bases between them. This CDR3 comprises 14 residues. Germline V gene sequence: CDR1 MNHNS, CDR2 SASEGT. CDR3 amino acids: CASSDVSSGNTIYF. The CDR3 region has the DNA TGTGCCAGCAGTGATGTCTCCTCTGGAAACACCATATATTTT.